These T cell receptor beta chains were read from a single sample in a study of blood T cell repertoires in COVID-19. This table comes from immunoSEQ multiplex PCR, and its TCRdb copy is limited to in-frame clones, with some not included. The sample includes around 58,000 clones, 88% seen only once; the top ten take about 9.4%. Material: PBMCs or T cells enriched from blood (not recorded which). The receptors were sampled from a woman aged 35 to 49 who had recovered from COVID-19. CDR3s leave out the opening cysteine and the closing phenylalanine or tryptophan. Each record gives: CDR3 protein, V gene, clone size, D gene. The D gene is left open where the match is weak. Clone size is given for some rows only: seen once, a few or many times, or a class if the clone is expanded.

ASSPEDRVVDGYT TRBV7-8 - TRBD1
ASSLDRGYNEQF TRBV5-1 - TRBD1
ATSRPPLGGGFYEQY TRBV15 - TRBD2
ASSQDGAGGETQY TRBV3-1/TRBV3-2 - TRBD2
ASSAPPGQNTYEQY TRBV19 - TRBD1
ASSAGRMNTEAF TRBV9 - -
ASSRALPSGGETQY TRBV19 - TRBD2
ASSSGTGGTNTEAF TRBV5-1 - TRBD1
ASSWGVNEKLF TRBV27 - -
ASSEAGHNTDTQY TRBV6-1 - -
ASSLERGFTYEQY TRBV5-1 - -
ASSLLWLQGEAKDTEAF TRBV5-6 - -
ASSQRTANQPQH TRBV7-8 - -
ASSLEGPDTQY TRBV7-9 - -
SVEEGRTGSGEQY TRBV29-1 - TRBD1
ASSLQGYNEQF TRBV27 - -
ASSFTGLGGGYT TRBV28 once -
ASSLVTGAAYEQY TRBV11-2 - TRBD1
ASRTGKPGNTIY TRBV6-5 - -
ASSPRQVNSPLH TRBV9 - -